This T cell receptor (beta chain) was sequenced for a study of blood T cell repertoires in COVID-19. Study at large: Sources were T cells, B-cell-depleted T cells, or PBMCs; the material itself was cDNA or gDNA.

Participants were aged about 18 to 89 years from approximately 23 US areas. Germline CDR1 and CDR2: SGDLS and YYNGEE. The V gene end was trimmed by 8 bases and the J gene end by 6 bases; junction bases not matched to a gene: 12. CDR3 length: 16 amino acids. Under the authors' procedure: From reference gene primer amplification, estimates of nucleated cell counts were derived. Libraries were prepared by immunoSEQ multiplex PCR; TCRdb keeps only in-frame clonotypes and omits some of them. The V and J calls and clone size are taken from that table; D and trimming were inferred from the DNA. This repertoire shows about 190,000 clones, around 83% found once; its top ten account for around 24%.

The V gene is TRBV9, the J gene TRBJ2-1; 12 bases fit TRBD2. The sample consisted of PBMCs or T cells enriched from blood (not recorded which). The sequence derives from a woman in her forties in a cohort exposed to, infected with or recovered from COVID-19 (not recorded which). The CDR3 nucleotides are TGTGCCAGGGGGGGTGGGGCTAGCGGGAGGGTCAATGAGCAGTTCTTC. Its protein is CARGGGASGRVNEQFF.